The entry that follows covers one T cell receptor beta chain sequence. Repertoires were generated with immunoSEQ multiplex PCR, while TCRdb's copy carries only in-frame clones and drops some. The sample yields around 180,000 clones, 81% seen once. The sample originates from a study of blood T cell repertoires in COVID-19. Overall study context: T cells, B-cell-depleted T cells, or PBMCs provided the cDNA or gDNA that served as material.

The V gene lost 5 bases and the J gene lost 4 bases, with 15 bases spanning the gap. The CDR3 is 14 residues long. Per germline, CDR1 MNHNY and CDR2 SVGAGI (reference sequence). Seattle-derived patients entered the study during active infection and were followed longitudinally. The chain combines TRBV6-6 with TRBJ2-7; tentatively, D is TRBD2 (6 bases). The clonotype originates from a woman older than 75 with COVID-19, enrolled during active disease. The sample taken for sequencing was peripheral blood. The CDR3 bases are TGTGCCAGCAGTCCGGGGAGGCAGAGATACGAGCAGTACTTC. Its translation: CASSPGRQRYEQYF.